A single sample is the source of the 22 T cell receptor beta chains below, sequenced in a study of blood T cell repertoires in COVID-19. Data came from immunoSEQ multiplex PCR; TCRdb stores just in-frame clones and leaves some out. The sample lists about 50,000 clones, approximately 90% occurring once. The sample comprised peripheral blood. All receptors derive from a man between 40 and 49 years old with acute or convalescent COVID-19.

The chain recombines TRBV24-1 with TRBJ2-5, with 8 bases identical to TRBD1. Germline V gene lookup returns CDR1 KGHDR and CDR2 SFDVKD. The trim removed 4 bases at V and 1 base at J, leaving 4 bases unmatched. CDR3 size: 15 residues. The CDR3 region has the DNA TGTGCCACCAGTGAAAAGACAGGGGTCCAAGAGACCCAGTACTTC. Translating gives CATSEKTGVQETQYF.

This chain joins TRBV4-3 and TRBJ2-1; 8 bases align to TRBD1. The CDR3 length is 16 residues. With V trimmed by 1 base and J by 8 bases, 10 bases remained unmatched. The germline V gene has CDR1 LGHNA and CDR2 YSLEER. CDR3 sequence: CASSQAAAGGWDEQFF. The CDR3 nucleotides read TGCGCCAGCAGCCAAGCCGCGGCAGGGGGCTGGGATGAGCAGTTCTTC.

This clone was seen only once. J is TRBJ2-1 and V is TRBV9, with TRBD2 matching over 10 bases. This CDR3 spans 16 amino acids. Germline CDR1 and CDR2: SGDLS and YYNGEE. The V and J ends lost 4 bases and 7 bases, in that order; junction bases with no gene match: 11. Here the CDR3 DNA reads TGTGCCAGCAGCCTTCCCGGCGAGCGGGAGGGGAATGAGCAGTTCTTC. As protein: CASSLPGEREGNEQFF.

CDR3 region: CASSQDSGSAGNEQFF. The CDR3 region has the DNA TGCGCCAGCAGCCAAGATAGCGGGTCTGCGGGAAATGAGCAGTTCTTC. V usage is TRBV4-3 and J usage is TRBJ2-1; TRBD2 matches at 7 bases. Germline V gene sequence: CDR1 LGHNA, CDR2 YSLEER. V was clipped by 0 bases and J by 7 bases; unmatched bases: 9. The length of the CDR3 is 16 residues.

V usage is TRBV7-2 and J usage is TRBJ2-7; 9 positions match TRBD2. CDR1 and CDR2 from the germline V gene are SGHTA and FQGNSA. V lost 1 base, J lost 4 bases, and 8 bases stayed unmatched. CDR3 length: 16 amino acids. The DNA for the CDR3 is TGTGCCAGCAGCTTAGGTCCCCTAGCGGGAAGGTACGAGCAGTACTTC. It is translated as CASSLGPLAGRYEQYF.

The gene calls are TRBV10-2 and TRBJ2-7, with 9 nucleotides matching TRBD2. Germline values: CDR1 WSHSY, CDR2 SAAADI. The CDR3 totals 14 residues. V lost 9 bases and J lost 5; bases outside the gene matches: 11. The CDR3 bases are TGCGCCAGTAGGGGCCCGGGACTAGCCCACGAGCAGTACTTC. This sequence encodes CASRGPGLAHEQYF.

The gene calls are TRBV5-1 and TRBJ1-4, with no clear D. Germline assignment: CDR1 SGHRS and CDR2 YFSETQ. V was trimmed by 4 bases and J by 0 bases, leaving 10 bases between them. This CDR3 spans 15 amino acids. In DNA form, the CDR3 reads TGCGCCAGCAGCAACGGGTGGGCAACTAATGAAAAACTGTTTTTT. It specifies CASSNGWATNEKLFF.

V gene TRBV5-1 combines with J gene TRBJ2-1; 12 positions match TRBD2. The junction had 3 bases not matched to a gene; V was cut back by 0 bases and J by 8 bases. The CDR3 spans 15 residues. CDR1 SGHRS and CDR2 YFSETQ come from the germline V gene. The CDR3 loop reads CASSLETSGSYEQFF. CDR3 coding DNA: TGCGCCAGCAGCTTGGAGACTAGCGGGAGCTATGAGCAGTTCTTC.

V is TRBV19 and J is TRBJ1-2; 9 bases map to TRBD1. The CDR3 length is 14 residues. The V gene end was trimmed by 5 bases and the J gene end by 3 bases; junction bases not matched to a gene: 4. The V gene's germline CDR1 is LNHDA and CDR2 SQIVND (reference sequence). The CDR3, as DNA: TGTGCCAGTAGTGCGGACAGGGGATACTATGGCTACACCTTC. It codes for CASSADRGYYGYTF.

The J gene is TRBJ2-2, the V gene TRBV5-4, with a tentative D call TRBD2 (8 bases). The germline V gene has CDR1 SGHNT and CDR2 YYREEE (reference sequence). There are 17 residues in the CDR3. V was shortened by 7 bases and J by 3 bases, with 22 bases between the two germline ends. The CDR3 nucleotides read TGTGCCAGCCGGGGGGGAGGGGGCGGGGCGGACACCGGGGAGCTGTTTTTT. Residues: CASRGGGGGADTGELFF.

The chain joins TRBV11-2 to TRBJ2-4, with TRBD1 matching 7 bases. With 4 bases clipped from V and 5 bases from J, the junction kept 11 bases outside the gene matches. CDR3 length equals 16 residues. Germline values: CDR1 SGHAT, CDR2 FQNNGV. DNA of the CDR3: TGTGCCAGCAGCTCCCTAAAGGGGGCAGGAGAAAACATTCAGTACTTC. Translated, it gives CASSSLKGAGENIQYF.

The chain is built from TRBV4-2 and TRBJ1-1; D remains unclear. Trimming removed 1 base from V and 1 base from J, with 7 bases in between. The CDR3 sequence is 14 residues long. Germline loops: CDR1 LGHNA, CDR2 YNFKEQ. The DNA of the CDR3 is TGTGCCAGCAGCCAAGTCATACAGAACACTGAAGCTTTCTTT. This codes for CASSQVIQNTEAFF.

This clone was seen once. CDR3: CASSLGLAVTSTDTQYF. In nucleotides, the CDR3 is TGTGCCAGCTCCCTCGGACTAGCGGTAACTAGCACAGATACGCAGTATTTT. This chain joins TRBV27 and TRBJ2-3, with 10 bases fitting TRBD2. Germline CDR1 MNHEY, CDR2 SMNVEV (reference sequence). CDR3 length: 17 residues. The V segment lost 8 bases and the J segment 0 bases; nucleotides outside the gene matches: 11.

The table lists this clone with a few counts. The chain couples TRBV11-2 to TRBJ2-1, with 12 bases that match TRBD2. The junction had 9 bases not matched to a gene; V was cut back by 5 bases and J by 1 base. The CDR3 spans 18 residues. Germline values: CDR1 SGHAT, CDR2 FQNNGV. DNA of the CDR3: TGTGCCAGCAGCCTGAGACTAGCGGGAGAATTATCCTACAATGAGCAGTTCTTC. Protein sequence: CASSLRLAGELSYNEQFF.

The J gene is TRBJ2-7, the V gene TRBV11-3; possible D gene TRBD2, 6 bases. The V gene lost 4 bases and the J gene lost 4 bases, with 11 bases spanning the gap. This CDR3 comprises 13 residues. CDR1 is SGHNT and CDR2 is YENEEA in the germline V gene. The CDR3 sequence: CASSSGLFYEQYF. As DNA, the CDR3 is TGTGCCAGCAGCTCGGGACTTTTTTACGAGCAGTACTTC.

The genes are TRBV7-2 and TRBJ2-1, with unresolved D. The V end was cut by 1 base, the J end by 0 bases, with 10 bases between. The CDR3 sequence is 16 residues long. Germline CDR1 SGHTA, CDR2 FQGNSA. As DNA, the CDR3 is TGTGCCAGCAGCTTAGGGGCCGGAAGCTCCTACAATGAGCAGTTCTTC. Encoded protein: CASSLGAGSSYNEQFF.

The V and J genes are TRBV5-5 and TRBJ2-1; TRBD2 matches at 8 bases. Germline CDR1 is SGHKS and CDR2 is YYEKEE (reference sequence). The CDR3 length is 16 residues. The V and J ends lost 0 bases and 6 bases, in that order; junction bases with no gene match: 8. The CDR3 region is CASSLAGTSTFNEQFF. For the CDR3, the DNA is TGTGCCAGCAGCTTGGCCGGGACTAGTACTTTCAATGAGCAGTTCTTC.

V gene TRBV5-1 combines with J gene TRBJ2-6, with no clear D. CDR1 is SGHRS and CDR2 is YFSETQ in the germline V gene. CDR3 size: 16 residues. V shed 5 bases and J shed 3 bases, with 15 bases lying between them. In DNA, the CDR3 is TGCGCCAGCAGGTTCGGAGATCCGTATGGGGCCAACGTCCTGACTTTC. This codes for CASRFGDPYGANVLTF.

The chain employs TRBV29-1 and TRBJ1-1; D unresolved. V was pared by 8 bases and J by 5 bases, with 21 bases between. Per the germline V gene, CDR1 is SQVTM and CDR2 is ANQGSEA. The CDR3 covers 14 residues. CDR3 DNA: TGCAGCTGCCGCGCCGGGTCGGGAGGAACTGAAGCTTTCTTT. This translates into CSCRAGSGGTEAFF.

The chain combines TRBV24-1 with TRBJ2-3, with 7 bases aligning to TRBD2. CDR3 size: 14 residues. Germline V gives CDR1 KGHDR, CDR2 SFDVKD. J lost 2 bases, V lost 6 bases, and 4 bases had no gene match. CDR3 loop: CATSRLADTDTQYF. DNA of the CDR3: TGTGCCACCAGTAGGCTAGCGGACACAGATACGCAGTATTTT.

The CDR3 loop reads CASSVDGTGRYGYTF. Here the CDR3 DNA reads TGTGCCAGCAGCGTAGACGGGACAGGACGCTATGGCTACACCTTC. The chain recombines TRBV9 with TRBJ1-2; 8 bases are a match to TRBD1. The CDR3 extends over 15 amino acids. Germline values: CDR1 SGDLS, CDR2 YYNGEE. Trimming at V came to 0 bases and at J to 4 bases, leaving 5 bases not matched to a gene.

The count of this clone is one. V is TRBV29-1 and J is TRBJ1-4, with D maybe TRBD1 (5 bases). The germline V gene encodes CDR1 SQVTM and CDR2 ANQGSEA. CDR3 size: 12 residues. V lost 6 bases and J lost 6, with 11 bases in between. CDR3 nucleotides: TGCAGCGTCTGGGGGGGGGATGAAAAACTGTTTTTT. It translates to CSVWGGDEKLFF.